The 31 T cell receptor beta chains presented below share a single source sample, sequenced in a study of B cell selection in AIRE deficiency (dated by TCRdb to between 2019 and 2020). Library preparation was by the immunoSEQ multiplex PCR assay. TCRdb took over this immuneACCESS table, retaining in-frame rearrangements with V and J assigned. Such tables are incomplete; in checked studies, under half of the missing clones stem from an unresolved V gene, and the remainder is unexplained. The sample includes tens of thousands of clones, with 90% to 97% observed a single time. Less than 0.2% of the sample is taken by the ten largest. CD4+CD127+ cells were sorted as the conventional CD4 T cell population. Sequencing used CD4+CD127+ conventional T cells sorted from PBMCs. These receptors originate from a human donor in good health.

This clone was counted a single time. The rearrangement uses TRBV7-2 and TRBJ2-5; D might be TRBD1 (6 bases). The CDR3 is 16 amino acids. V was shortened by 4 bases and J by 2 bases, with 17 bases between the two germline ends. Germline CDR1 reads SGHTA; CDR2 reads FQGNSA. Here the CDR3 reads CASSSRGHVPQETQYF. In DNA, the CDR3 is TGTGCCAGCAGCTCACGGGGACATGTTCCACAAGAGACCCAGTACTTC.

The chain carries TRBV6-1 and TRBJ2-7; no clear D. The CDR3 is 14 amino acids. Trimming took off 7 bases at V and 3 bases at J, with 16 bases between the two ends. Germline CDR1 and CDR2: MNHNS and SASEGT. The CDR3 loop is CASTSTSESYEQYF. The CDR3 DNA reads as TGTGCCAGCACCTCAACTTCCGAGAGCTACGAGCAGTACTTC.

This chain connects TRBV2 to TRBJ2-7; perhaps D is TRBD1 or TRBD2 (5 bases each). The germline V gene has CDR1 SNHLY and CDR2 FYNNEI. Trimming removed 7 bases from V and 0 bases from J, with 16 bases in between. CDR3 size: 15 residues. The chain's CDR3 is CASNLGTDSSYEQYF. CDR3 sequence (DNA): TGTGCCAGCAACCTAGGGACCGATAGCTCCTACGAGCAGTACTTC. Full variable domain (remainder filled in from reference TRBV2 and TRBJ2-7): EPEVTQTPSHQVTQMGQEVILRCVPISNHLYFYWYRQILGQKVEFLVSFYNNEISEKSEIFDDQFSVERPDGSNFTLKIRSTKLEDSAMYFCASNLGTDSSYEQYFGPGTRLTVT.

The chain recombines TRBV19 with TRBJ2-2; D remains unclear. Trimming stripped 0 bases from V and 0 bases from J, with 11 bases between. Germline V gene data show CDR1 as LNHDA and CDR2 as SQIVND (reference sequence). The CDR3 length is 17 residues. In DNA, the CDR3 is TGTGCCAGTAGTATAGACCGAGGCAGACCGAACACCGGGGAGCTGTTTTTT. Protein: CASSIDRGRPNTGELFF.

The genes are TRBV7-9 and TRBJ1-2, with D tentatively TRBD1 (6 bases). Germline CDR1 and CDR2: SEHNR and FQNEAQ (reference sequence). Trimming stripped 7 bases from V and 5 bases from J, with 20 bases between. The CDR3 has 15 residues. CDR3 sequence: CASTKGDPSIYGYTF. In nucleotides, the CDR3 is TGTGCCAGCACCAAGGGGGACCCATCAATTTATGGCTACACCTTC.

CDR3 coding DNA: TGTGCCAGCAGTTTAAAGGGGGGTCAGCCCCAGCATTTT. Its protein is CASSLKGGQPQHF. The chain has TRBV27 and TRBJ1-5, with a weak D call TRBD1 (6 bases). Germline CDR1 MNHEY, CDR2 SMNVEV (reference sequence). This CDR3 comprises 13 residues. V was trimmed by 2 bases and J by 6 bases, leaving 8 bases between them.

The rearrangement uses TRBV7-2 and TRBJ2-7; 9 positions match TRBD2. The CDR3 has 13 residues. The V and J ends lost 8 bases and 1 base, in that order; junction bases with no gene match: 3. Germline CDR1 SGHTA, CDR2 FQGNSA. The CDR3 loop is CASQRGASYEQYF. The CDR3, as DNA: TGTGCCAGCCAGCGGGGGGCATCCTACGAGCAGTACTTC.

This chain joins TRBV14 and TRBJ2-2; 8 bases are a match to TRBD1. Unmatched junction bases numbered 4, after V lost 6 bases and J lost 4 bases. Germline loops: CDR1 SGHDN, CDR2 FVKESK. CDR3 length: 14 residues. The DNA of the CDR3 is TGTGCCAGCAGACTCCAGGGGGCCACCGGGGAGCTGTTTTTT. Protein: CASRLQGATGELFF.

This clone was picked up one time. The chain is built from TRBV6-5 and TRBJ1-3; tentative D call: TRBD1 (6 bases). From germline, CDR1 is MNHEY and CDR2 SVGAGI. The CDR3 totals 15 residues. Trimming pared 2 bases from V and 2 bases from J, leaving 10 bases between. The CDR3 coding sequence is TGTGCCAGCAGTTACACACAGGGAACTGGAAACACCATATATTTT. Translating gives CASSYTQGTGNTIYF.

The chain combines TRBV30 with TRBJ1-2; D ambiguous. V was clipped by 5 bases and J by 3 bases, with 7 bases between them. Germline V lookup: CDR1 GTSNPN, CDR2 SVGIG (reference sequence). The CDR3 sequence is 11 residues long. The CDR3 region has the DNA TGTGCCTGGGGATTGGACTATGGCTACACCTTC. It translates to CAWGLDYGYTF.

The chain joins TRBV15 to TRBJ1-2; D might be TRBD1 (5 bases). Looked up from germline, CDR1 is LNHNV and CDR2 is YYDKDF (reference sequence). Trimming took off 3 bases at V and 9 bases at J, with 17 bases between the two ends. The length of the CDR3 is 14 residues. This chain's CDR3 is CATSRGERTESYTF. CDR3 in DNA: TGTGCCACCAGCAGGGGGGAGAGGACGGAAAGCTACACCTTC. Variable domain in full (rest from reference TRBV15 and TRBJ1-2): DAMVIQNPRYQVTQFGKPVTLSCSQTLNHNVMYWYQQKSSQAPKLLFHYYDKDFNNEADTPDNFQSRRPNTSFCFLDIRSPGLGDTAMYLCATSRGERTESYTFGSGTRLTVV.

This chain connects TRBV9 to TRBJ2-2; 11 bases line up with TRBD1. J lost 3 bases, V lost 7 bases, and 5 bases had no gene match. This CDR3 comprises 15 residues. Germline values: CDR1 SGDLS, CDR2 YYNGEE. Here the CDR3 reads CASGSGQGDTGELFF. The CDR3 DNA sequence: TGTGCCAGCGGCTCGGGACAGGGGGACACCGGGGAGCTGTTTTTT.

The chain carries TRBV5-8 and TRBJ2-1; possible D gene TRBD1, 6 bases. From germline, CDR1 is SGHTS and CDR2 YDEGEE. The CDR3 runs to 15 residues. Trimming cost V 0 bases and J 9 bases, with 16 bases left between them. CDR3 residues: CASSLASYRVGEQFF. CDR3 nucleotide sequence: TGTGCCAGCAGCTTGGCCTCATACAGGGTGGGTGAGCAGTTCTTC.

Comment on this clone: At the DNA level, this CDR3 is encoded by other sequences in the same sample as well. The chain uses TRBV18 and TRBJ2-2; the match to TRBD1 covers 10 bases. V lost 2 bases, J lost 5 bases, and 5 bases stayed unmatched. The CDR3 runs to 16 residues. CDR1 KGHSH and CDR2 LQKENI come from the germline V gene. The CDR3 region has the DNA TGTGCCAGCTCACCAAGGGACAGGGGATCTACCGGGGAGCTGTTTTTT. Its protein is CASSPRDRGSTGELFF.

The V call is TRBV9, the J call TRBJ1-4; D may be TRBD1 (5 bases). V was pared by 2 bases and J by 7 bases, with 12 bases between. The CDR3 has 14 amino acids. The germline V gene has CDR1 SGDLS and CDR2 YYNGEE. CDR3: CASSVDSLGEKLFF. As DNA, the CDR3 is TGTGCCAGCAGCGTCGACAGTCTCGGTGAAAAACTGTTTTTT.

This clone was seen only once. This sequence joins TRBV11-2 and TRBJ2-1; possibly TRBD1 for D (5 bases). Deletions cut 3 bases from V and 9 bases from J, with 18 bases between. The CDR3 consists of 15 residues. Germline V CDR1 and CDR2: SGHAT, FQNNGV. The CDR3 region is CASSLGPSSSIEQFF. The CDR3 nucleotides read TGTGCCAGCAGCTTGGGGCCGTCCTCTAGTATTGAGCAGTTCTTC. Full variable domain (outside the CDR3, taken from reference TRBV11-2 and TRBJ2-1): EAGVAQSPRYKIIEKRQSVAFWCNPISGHATLYWYQQILGQGPKLLIQFQNNGVVDDSQLPKDRFSAERLKGVDSTLKIQPAKLEDSAVYLCASSLGPSSSIEQFFGPGTRLTVL.

This clone turned up a few times. The chain couples TRBV6-4 to TRBJ1-6; no clear D gene. CDR1 is MRHNA and CDR2 is SNTAGT in the germline V gene. This CDR3 has 13 residues. V lost 5 bases and J 8 bases, leaving 10 bases between the germline ends. The CDR3 DNA reads TGTGCCAGCAGTCCCCAAATGGATTCACCCCTCCACTTT. Its translation: CASSPQMDSPLHF.

This sequence joins TRBV28 and TRBJ2-3, with 7 bases matching TRBD2. Germline CDR1 is MDHEN and CDR2 is SYDVKM. V gave up 5 bases and J gave up 1 base; unmatched junction bases: 15. The CDR3 loop spans 18 amino acids. Here the CDR3 reads CASSPIPGTAGGTDTQYF. The CDR3 bases are TGTGCCAGCAGTCCAATTCCCGGGACCGCGGGGGGCACAGATACGCAGTATTTT.

CDR3 sequence (DNA): TGTGCCAGCAGCCGGGGGTCCCCCAACACTGAAGCTTTCTTT. Encoded protein: CASSRGSPNTEAFF. The chain couples TRBV11-3 to TRBJ1-1, with D perhaps TRBD1 (5 bases). This CDR3 comprises 14 residues. V shed 5 bases and J shed 2 bases, with 12 bases lying between them. The V gene's germline CDR1 is SGHNT and CDR2 YENEEA.

This chain links TRBV20-1 with TRBJ1-5; D is uncertain. Germline lookup yields CDR1 DFQATT and CDR2 SNEGSKA (reference sequence). V lost 5 bases and J 9 bases, leaving 8 bases between the germline ends. CDR3 length: 10 amino acids. The CDR3 region is CSAGRWPQHF. The CDR3 DNA sequence: TGCAGTGCTGGGAGATGGCCCCAGCATTTT.

This rearrangement joins TRBV25-1 to TRBJ1-5, with a tentative D call TRBD1 (5 bases). V lost 3 bases and J lost 7, with 10 bases in between. The CDR3 is 13 amino acids. Germline lookup yields CDR1 MGHDK and CDR2 SYGVNS. The CDR3 protein is CASSDRVGQPQHF. The CDR3 region has the DNA TGTGCCAGCAGTGACAGGGTAGGGCAGCCCCAGCATTTT. The variable domain in full, with the rest retrieved from reference TRBV25-1 and TRBJ1-5, is EADIYQTPRYLVIGTGKKITLECSQTMGHDKMYWYQQDPGMELHLIHYSYGVNSTEKGDLSSESTVSRIRTEHFPLTLESARPSHTSQYLCASSDRVGQPQHFGDGTRLSIL.

This chain joins TRBV5-1 and TRBJ2-3; D possibly matches TRBD1 or TRBD2 (6 bases each). V was clipped by 5 bases and J by 0 bases, with 13 bases between them. Looked up from germline, CDR1 is SGHRS and CDR2 is YFSETQ. The CDR3 has 15 amino acids. DNA for the CDR3: TGCGCCAGCAGGGTCCTAGGGGGGAGCACAGATACGCAGTATTTT. Its translation is CASRVLGGSTDTQYF.

V is TRBV7-2 and J is TRBJ1-4; D gene uncertain. This CDR3 region has 14 residues. Per germline, CDR1 SGHTA and CDR2 FQGNSA. Trimming removed 5 bases at V and 5 bases at J, with 12 bases between. CDR3 amino acids: CASSTPVPNEKLFF. CDR3 bases: TGTGCCAGCAGCACGCCAGTTCCGAATGAAAAACTGTTTTTT.

The chain employs TRBV7-7 and TRBJ2-5; TRBD2 matches at 10 bases. Germline V lookup: CDR1 SSHAT, CDR2 FNYEAQ (reference sequence). With V trimmed by 5 bases and J by 2 bases, 5 bases remained unmatched. This CDR3 is 15 amino acids long. The CDR3 region has the DNA TGTGCCAGCAGCCTCTCTAGCGGGGGTCAAGAGACCCAGTACTTC. Protein: CASSLSSGGQETQYF.

This chain's CDR3 is CASSQESGRSSGYTF. As DNA, the CDR3 is TGTGCCAGCAGCCAAGAAAGCGGTAGGAGTTCGGGCTACACCTTC. The chain links TRBV4-2 to TRBJ1-2; D is uncertain. There are 15 residues in the CDR3. Germline V gene lookup returns CDR1 LGHNA and CDR2 YNFKEQ. Trimming stripped 0 bases from V and 8 bases from J, with 16 bases between.

CDR3 coding DNA: TGCGCCAGCGGATTACCGGGGGGTAACTATGGCTACACCTTC. It is translated as CASGLPGGNYGYTF. This chain links TRBV5-1 with TRBJ1-2; perhaps TRBD1 as D (5 bases). Germline values: CDR1 SGHRS, CDR2 YFSETQ. This CDR3 has 14 amino acids. The ends were cut back, 7 bases at V and 1 base at J, with 14 bases in the middle.

This clone was detected only once. The CDR3 is CASSLAVTAFEDYGYTF. CDR3 sequence (DNA): TGTGCCAGCAGCTTAGCGGTGACAGCCTTTGAGGACTATGGCTACACCTTC. This chain connects TRBV7-2 to TRBJ1-2, with D maybe TRBD1 (5 bases). Germline assignment: CDR1 SGHTA and CDR2 FQGNSA. The CDR3 has 17 amino acids. V was cut by 0 bases and J by 3 bases, with 17 bases left in between.

The CDR3: CASSLAALFNTGELFF. For the CDR3, the DNA is TGCGCCAGCAGCTTGGCTGCCCTTTTCAACACCGGGGAGCTGTTTTTT. V and J are TRBV5-1 and TRBJ2-2, with D unclear. The V gene's germline CDR1 is SGHRS and CDR2 YFSETQ. The V end was cut by 0 bases, the J end by 2 bases, with 11 bases between. The CDR3 contains 16 residues.

The chain combines TRBV29-1 with TRBJ1-1, with TRBD1 matching 7 bases. Germline V gives CDR1 SQVTM, CDR2 ANQGSEA. V lost 7 bases to trimming and J lost 6 bases; unmatched junction nucleotides: 8. This CDR3 region has 12 residues. The CDR3 protein is CSARDSSPEAFF. CDR3 coding DNA: TGCAGCGCTCGGGACAGCAGCCCTGAAGCTTTCTTT.

The chain uses TRBV28 and TRBJ2-3; 8 bases line up with TRBD2. Germline CDR1 MDHEN, CDR2 SYDVKM. The junction had 10 bases not matched to a gene; V was cut back by 5 bases and J by 6 bases. The CDR3 sequence is 15 residues long. CDR3 sequence: CASSRAGGSRDTQYF. CDR3 nucleotide sequence: TGTGCCAGCAGTCGGGCGGGGGGTTCTAGGGATACGCAGTATTTT.

The chain recombines TRBV7-7 with TRBJ2-5; 7 bases line up with TRBD1. There are 13 residues in the CDR3. Germline V gives CDR1 SSHAT, CDR2 FNYEAQ (reference sequence). The trim removed 3 bases at V and 5 bases at J, leaving 3 bases unmatched. CDR3 bases: TGTGCCAGCAGCTTGACAGGGATCGAGACCCAGTACTTC. As protein: CASSLTGIETQYF.